This TCR beta chain was documented in a study of blood T cell repertoires in COVID-19. Per the original data handling: Estimation of nucleated cell counts relied on the amplification of reference gene primers. Produced via immunoSEQ multiplex PCR; TCRdb's table is partial and in-frame only. V, J and clone size were drawn from that table, and D and trimming were deduced from the DNA. The sample has approximately 300,000 clones, about 85% seen once. With V trimmed by 4 bases and J by 4 bases, 11 bases remained unmatched. This CDR3 comprises 17 residues. The germline CDR1 and CDR2 sequences are MNHEY and SMNVEV (reference sequence).

The sequence derives from a human donor with COVID-19, enrolled during active disease. The donor label of this sample is uncertain. The V gene is TRBV27, the J gene TRBJ2-2, with 8 bases aligning to TRBD1. The material sequenced was peripheral blood. The chain's CDR3 is CASSYDRGQGPTGELFF. As DNA, the CDR3 is TGTGCCAGCAGTTACGACCGAGGACAGGGCCCCACCGGGGAGCTGTTTTTT.